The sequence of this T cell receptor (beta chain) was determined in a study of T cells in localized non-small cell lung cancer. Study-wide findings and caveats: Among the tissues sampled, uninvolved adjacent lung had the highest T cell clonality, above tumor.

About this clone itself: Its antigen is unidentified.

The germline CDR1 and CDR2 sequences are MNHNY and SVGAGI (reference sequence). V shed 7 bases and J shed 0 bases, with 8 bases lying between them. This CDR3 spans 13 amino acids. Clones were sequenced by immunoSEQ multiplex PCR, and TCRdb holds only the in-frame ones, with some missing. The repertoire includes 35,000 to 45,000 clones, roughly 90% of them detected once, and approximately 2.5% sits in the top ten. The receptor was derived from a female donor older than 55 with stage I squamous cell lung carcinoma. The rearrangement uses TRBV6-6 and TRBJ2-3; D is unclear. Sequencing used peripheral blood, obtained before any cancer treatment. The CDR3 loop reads CASTYRSTDTQYF. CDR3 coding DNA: TGTGCCAGCACCTACCGGAGCACAGATACGCAGTATTTT.